A selection of T cell receptor beta chains follows, all from one sample in a study of metastatic and nonmetastatic thyroid tumors. Using MiXCR, TCRdb reanalyzed the PCR reads. The repertoire consists of under 45,000 clones, with roughly 36% occurring once and the leading ten covering roughly 22%. The sample was tumor tissue. The receptors come from a female donor with papillary thyroid cancer or a benign thyroid nodule (not recorded which). Some clones in this sample may be carry-over from other donors' samples. CDR3s include the opening cysteine and the closing phenylalanine or tryptophan. The D gene is left open where the match is weak. The listing skips clone size in some rows; elsewhere it reads once, few, many or a size class.

v_call	d_call	clone_size	j_call	cdr3_length	cdr3_aa	cdr3_nt
TRBV19	.	.	TRBJ1-1	16	CASLKFTGAGNTEAFF	TGTGCCAGTCTAAAGTTCACGGGCGCAGGGAACACTGAAGCTTTCTTT
TRBV6-5	.	few	TRBJ1-5	15	CASSYDGGRNQPQHF	TGTGCCAGCAGCTACGACGGGGGGCGCAATCAGCCCCAGCATTTT
TRBV30	TRBD2	medium-sized	TRBJ2-3	14	CAWRALAGSDTQYF	TGTGCCTGGAGGGCACTAGCGGGATCAGATACGCAGTATTTT
TRBV6-2/TRBV6-3	TRBD1	.	TRBJ2-2	16	CASMDRGPMNTGELFF	TGTGCCAGCATGGACAGGGGGCCGATGAACACCGGGGAGCTGTTTTTT
TRBV12-3/TRBV12-4	TRBD2	few	TRBJ2-7	15	CASSPTSGTGSEQYF	TGTGCCAGCAGTCCCACTAGCGGGACTGGGAGCGAGCAGTACTTC
TRBV20-1	.	once	TRBJ2-7	14	CSAGLGAEFYEQYF	TGCAGTGCTGGACTCGGGGCGGAGTTCTACGAGCAGTACTTC
TRBV28	.	.	TRBJ1-2	14	CASSFGAGHYGYTF	TGTGCCAGCAGTTTTGGGGCAGGGCACTATGGCTACACCTTC
TRBV20-1	.	few	TRBJ2-4	10	CSAQSGIQYF	TGCAGTGCCCAGTCAGGCATTCAGTACTTC
TRBV20-1	TRBD1	.	TRBJ1-4	16	CSARGGPGQAREKLFF	TGCAGTGCTAGGGGGGGCCCGGGACAGGCCAGGGAAAAACTGTTTTTT
TRBV7-9	.	.	TRBJ2-1	14	CASSGAGAFYEQFF	TGTGCCAGCAGTGGTGCGGGGGCGTTCTATGAGCAGTTCTTC
TRBV20-1	.	.	TRBJ1-1	14	CSASERGWLTEAFF	TGCAGTGCTAGCGAGAGGGGTTGGCTCACTGAAGCTTTCTTT
TRBV11-2	TRBD1	.	TRBJ1-5	18	CASSINPPQGARGQPQHF	TGTGCCAGCAGCATTAACCCACCACAGGGGGCCAGAGGTCAGCCCCAGCATTTT
TRBV6-1	TRBD2	.	TRBJ2-1	15	CASSEEAGGYNEQFF	TGTGCCAGCAGTGAAGAGGCGGGGGGCTACAATGAGCAGTTCTTC
TRBV6-1	.	.	TRBJ1-5	18	CASSERGGLSDSNQPQHF	TGTGCCAGCAGTGAAAGGGGGGGTCTTTCCGATAGCAATCAGCCCCAGCATTTT
TRBV19	.	few	TRBJ2-7	11	CASSNLDEQYF	TGTGCCAGTAGTAATCTGGACGAGCAGTACTTC
TRBV18	.	.	TRBJ2-1	14	CASSSLPGNNEQFF	TGTGCCAGCTCATCGCTTCCGGGAAACAATGAGCAGTTCTTC
TRBV6-1	.	few	TRBJ2-7	15	CASSSHRVSLHEQYF	TGTGCCAGCAGTTCCCACAGGGTATCTCTCCACGAGCAGTACTTC
TRBV30	.	.	TRBJ1-3	16	CAWSRTGLDVGNTIYF	TGTGCCTGGAGTCGAACTGGACTGGACGTTGGAAACACCATATATTTT
TRBV7-2	.	.	TRBJ1-6	14	CASSMERVGSPLHF	TGTGCCAGCAGCATGGAGCGGGTGGGTTCACCCCTCCACTTT
TRBV6-2/TRBV6-3	.	.	TRBJ2-1	11	CASSPYNEQFF	TGTGCCAGCAGTCCTTACAATGAGCAGTTCTTC
TRBV5-1	TRBD2	.	TRBJ2-7	14	CASSLNSGSYEQYF	TGCGCCAGCAGCTTGAATAGCGGGAGCTACGAGCAGTACTTC
TRBV12-3/TRBV12-4	.	.	TRBJ2-2	15	CASSISYVDTGELFF	TGTGCCAGCAGCATTAGTTATGTAGACACCGGGGAGCTGTTTTTT
TRBV25-1	.	.	TRBJ1-1	11	CASKLNTEAFF	TGTGCCAGCAAGTTGAACACTGAAGCTTTCTTT
TRBV6-1	.	few	TRBJ2-1	14	CASKNRRADNEQFF	TGTGCCAGCAAAAACAGACGGGCGGACAATGAGCAGTTCTTC
TRBV15	.	few	TRBJ2-3	14	CATSWGFGTDTQYF	TGTGCCACCAGCTGGGGTTTTGGGACAGATACGCAGTATTTT
TRBV6-2/TRBV6-3	.	few	TRBJ1-2	13	CASSYSVNYGYTF	TGTGCCAGCAGTTACTCAGTCAACTATGGCTACACCTTC
TRBV20-1	TRBD1	.	TRBJ1-2	18	CSARETWTGHGANYGYTF	TGCAGTGCTAGAGAAACTTGGACAGGGCATGGCGCTAACTATGGCTACACCTTC
TRBV6-5	.	few	TRBJ1-2	14	CASSYSGNNYGYTF	TGTGCCAGCAGTTACTCGGGCAACAACTATGGCTACACCTTC
TRBV19	.	.	TRBJ1-2	14	CASSTNQVRYGYTF	TGTGCCAGTAGTACGAACCAAGTCCGCTATGGCTACACCTTC
TRBV6-4	TRBD1	.	TRBJ1-1	15	CASSEGTGGSTEAFF	TGTGCCAGCAGTGAGGGGACAGGGGGCAGTACTGAAGCTTTCTTT
TRBV7-3	.	.	TRBJ1-1	13	CASSRSGNTEAFF	TGTGCCAGCAGTAGGAGTGGGAACACTGAAGCTTTCTTT
TRBV7-3	TRBD2	many	TRBJ2-5	15	CASSSTGGGGETQYF	TGTGCCAGCAGCTCGACGGGGGGGGGCGGAGAGACCCAGTACTTC
TRBV6-1	.	few	TRBJ1-2	15	CASRETGTVNYGYTF	TGTGCCAGCAGAGAAACAGGAACCGTAAACTATGGCTACACCTTC
TRBV12-3/TRBV12-4	.	few	TRBJ1-5	16	CASSLGVSGGNQPQHF	TGTGCCAGCAGTTTAGGAGTGTCGGGGGGCAATCAGCCCCAGCATTTT
TRBV5-1	TRBD2	.	TRBJ2-2	17	CASRIGLAGVSTGELFF	TGCGCCAGCAGAATCGGCCTAGCGGGAGTGAGCACCGGGGAGCTGTTTTTT
TRBV5-1	TRBD1	.	TRBJ1-6	14	CASSLHRGNSPLHF	TGCGCCAGCAGCTTGCACAGGGGTAATTCACCCCTCCACTTT
TRBV6-2/TRBV6-3	TRBD1	.	TRBJ1-5	17	CASSYSGTGPYGQPQHF	TGTGCCAGCAGTTACTCAGGGACAGGACCTTACGGGCAGCCCCAGCATTTT
TRBV6-1	TRBD1	few	TRBJ1-4	18	CASGWDRGRITTNEKLFF	TGTGCCAGCGGGTGGGACAGGGGGCGCATAACAACTAATGAAAAACTGTTTTTT
TRBV20-1	TRBD2	few	TRBJ2-1	16	CSARTIAGGAGVEQFF	TGCAGTGCTAGAACCATAGCCGGGGGGGCCGGCGTTGAGCAGTTCTTC
TRBV6-4	TRBD1	few	TRBJ2-1	14	CASGQGVGGNEQFF	TGTGCCAGCGGGCAGGGGGTAGGGGGCAATGAGCAGTTCTTC
TRBV19	TRBD1	few	TRBJ1-6	15	CASSYQGVTNSPLHF	TGTGCCAGTAGTTATCAGGGGGTGACGAATTCACCCCTCCACTTT
TRBV15	.	few	TRBJ1-2	14	CATSRDLTQTGYTF	TGTGCCACCAGCAGAGATCTAACCCAGACCGGCTACACCTTC
TRBV4-1	TRBD2	.	TRBJ2-3	16	CASSKGLAGFTDTQYF	TGCGCCAGCAGCAAGGGACTAGCGGGATTCACAGATACGCAGTATTTT
TRBV2	.	.	TRBJ1-2	11	CASRRDYGYTF	TGTGCCAGCAGGCGGGACTATGGCTACACCTTC
TRBV7-2	.	.	TRBJ2-7	14	CASSFNQGHYEQYF	TGTGCCAGCAGCTTCAACCAGGGTCACTACGAGCAGTACTTC
TRBV11-2	TRBD1	few	TRBJ2-7	15	CASSLDRGLSYEQYF	TGTGCCAGCAGCTTGGACAGGGGGCTTTCCTACGAGCAGTACTTC
TRBV25-1	.	.	TRBJ1-2	15	CASSDPFEAKYGYTF	TGTGCCAGCAGTGATCCGTTTGAGGCCAAGTATGGCTACACCTTC
TRBV28	TRBD2	few	TRBJ2-1	15	CASSLGTSGYNEQFF	TGCGCCAGCAGTTTAGGGACTAGCGGATACAATGAGCAGTTCTTC
TRBV5-5	.	.	TRBJ2-1	15	CASSYIGSPYNEQFF	TGTGCCAGCAGCTATATCGGGAGTCCCTACAATGAGCAGTTCTTC
TRBV6-4	.	few	TRBJ2-3	12	CASRDSSDTQYF	TGTGCCAGCAGGGACAGTTCAGATACGCAGTATTTT
TRBV7-9	TRBD1	few	TRBJ1-1	12	CASSLGQAEAFF	TGTGCCAGCAGCCTAGGACAGGCTGAAGCTTTCTTT
TRBV6-4	TRBD2	.	TRBJ2-3	16	CASSESGAGASDTQYF	TGTGCCAGCAGTGAATCGGGAGCGGGAGCCTCAGATACGCAGTATTTT
TRBV6-1	.	.	TRBJ2-3	15	CASFGFGLKTDTQYF	TGTGCCAGCTTCGGGTTTGGTCTGAAGACAGATACGCAGTATTTT
TRBV30	.	.	TRBJ1-1	15	CAWSESGLENTEAFF	TGTGCCTGGAGTGAGTCGGGGCTGGAAAACACTGAAGCTTTCTTT
TRBV27	.	few	TRBJ1-2	15	CASSLEWGLNYGYTF	TGTGCCAGCAGTTTAGAGTGGGGTCTGAACTATGGCTACACCTTC
TRBV7-3	.	.	TRBJ1-2	13	CASSSNGAVGYTF	TGTGCCAGCAGCTCAAACGGGGCGGTCGGCTACACCTTC
TRBV12-3/TRBV12-4	.	many	TRBJ2-1	16	CASSLRETLLRNEQFF	TGTGCCAGCAGTTTACGCGAGACCCTCCTGAGGAATGAGCAGTTCTTC
TRBV12-3/TRBV12-4	TRBD1	.	TRBJ1-1	13	CASSFGTQGAAFF	TGTGCCAGCAGTTTTGGGACCCAGGGGGCAGCTTTCTTT
TRBV20-1	.	.	TRBJ1-2	10	CSARASGYTF	TGCAGTGCCCGGGCCAGCGGCTACACCTTC